The 6 T cell receptor beta chains in this list originate from one sample, sequenced in a study of blood T cells in healthy people across ages. Together with a sample-barcoded 5' primer, a J-beta primer mix was included in a second PCR lasting about 7 to 11 cycles. Each CDR3 protein is one row after TCRdb ran MiXCR on the 5' RACE reads. Found here are some 1,800,000 distinct CDR3 sequences, around 40% of them singletons; the top ten hold under 25%. Sequenced input: blood. These receptors were obtained from a human donor in good health.

This clonotype was seen only a few times. The chain uses TRBV12-3 or TRBV12-4 and TRBJ2-4, with 8 bases lining up with TRBD2. This CDR3 contains 14 residues. After removal of 8 bases from V and 2 bases from J, the junction contained 5 bases not matched to a gene. This CDR3 is CASSSGQSKNIQYF. DNA of the CDR3: TGTGCCAGCTCTAGCGGGCAATCCAAAAACATTCAGTACTTC.

This clonotype was counted a few times. The chain uses TRBV28 and TRBJ2-3, with 8 bases that match TRBD2. J lost 9 bases, V lost 5 bases, and 10 bases had no gene match. Germline values: CDR1 MDHEN, CDR2 SYDVKM. This CDR3 region has 14 residues. The chain's CDR3 is CASSLAGTPATQYF. The DNA of the CDR3 is TGTGCCAGCAGTCTAGCGGGCACCCCGGCAACGCAGTATTTT.

The V gene is TRBV20-1, the J gene TRBJ2-3; no definite D call. From germline, CDR1 is DFQATT and CDR2 SNEGSKA (reference sequence). The CDR3 spans 13 residues. The V and J ends lost 6 bases and 2 bases respectively, with 12 bases between them. This chain's CDR3 is CSAERWYTDTQYF. CDR3 bases: TGCAGTGCCGAACGGTGGTACACAGATACGCAGTATTTT.

This clonotype was observed a handful of times. The chain uses TRBV6-2 or TRBV6-3 and TRBJ1-1, with D maybe TRBD1 (5 bases). CDR1 is MNHEY, CDR2 SVGEGT, per germline. This CDR3 is built from 15 residues. Trimming removed 1 base at V and 6 bases at J, with 15 bases between. The CDR3 spells CASSYFKGTPPEAFF. The CDR3 bases are TGTGCCAGCAGTTACTTCAAGGGGACCCCTCCTGAAGCTTTCTTT.

The CDR3 region is CASSLVMGGSGETQYF. The CDR3 nucleotides are TGTGCCAGCAGCTTGGTTATGGGGGGCTCCGGGGAGACCCAGTACTTC. The chain uses TRBV5-4 and TRBJ2-5, with D possibly called TRBD1 or TRBD2 (6 bases each). The germline V and J ends were trimmed by 0 bases and 5 bases, with 17 bases remaining between them. The CDR3 extends over 16 amino acids. CDR1 is SGHNT and CDR2 is YYREEE in the germline V gene (reference sequence).

This clonotype was found once. CDR3 loop: CASSSSGDQYNEQFF. CDR3 sequence (DNA): TGTGCCAGCAGTTCATCAGGGGATCAATACAATGAGCAGTTCTTC. This sequence joins TRBV12-3 or TRBV12-4 and TRBJ2-1; D is perhaps TRBD1 (6 bases). The CDR3 has 15 residues. Trimming shortened V by 4 bases and J by 4 bases, and 14 bases separated the two germline ends.